This T cell receptor beta chain came from a study of shared clonotypes between healthy human individuals. Study-level information: Three plates were used per donor for CD4 naive, three for CD4 memory, two for CD8 naive and one for CD8 memory.

Germline V gene sequence: CDR1 LGHNA, CDR2 YNFKEQ. Trimming removed 3 bases at V and 1 base at J, with 18 bases between. The CDR3 is 18 residues long. The assay was run at deep level. How the authors handled the data: Filtering differed, since immunoSEQ gave only junction sequences and no quality scores. The protocol was immunoSEQ multiplex PCR, while the TCRdb copy is restricted to in-frame clones and leaves out a portion. V and J calls and clone size are copied from that table; D and trimming were computed from the DNA. In the table there are more than 1.2 million clones, approximately 98.5% of which are singletons.

The source material was naive CD4+ T cells sorted from blood. As to subset: CD45RA+ positively selected. This rearrangement joins TRBV4-2 to TRBJ2-2; D unclear. This TCR was sampled from a man in his thirties or forties in good health. CDR3 protein: CASSQTPPGPMNTGELFF. The CDR3 DNA reads as TGTGCCAGCAGCCAGACCCCCCCAGGACCCATGAACACCGGGGAGCTGTTTTTT.